The clone carrying this TCR beta chain was recorded at least ten times. Its antigen is still unknown. Unique molecular identifiers were built into the TCRbeta library. A single record per CDR3 protein comes from TCRdb applying MiXCR to the PCR reads. The sample includes some 78,000 distinct CDR3 sequences, about 14% of them seen just once. This entry is derived from a study of T-cell reconstitution after alpha-beta-depleted transplantation in children. Study-wide points: Surviving recipient cells, namely T cells and thymic progenitors, were the source of high day-60 TCRbeta diversity in some patients.

This CDR3 has 13 amino acids. Deletions cut 3 bases from V and 6 bases from J, with 10 bases between. Germline assignment: CDR1 MDHEN and CDR2 SYDVKM. The V gene is TRBV28, the J gene TRBJ2-3; D is unresolved. The specimen was PBMCs, mostly from graft donor cells, collected 180 days after TCRalphabeta/CD19-depleted stem cell transplant. The TCR sequence derives from a male patient between 2 and 10 years old who had a stem cell transplant for acute lymphoblastic leukemia, so the T cells may come from the graft donor. DNA of the CDR3: TGTGCCAGCAGTTTGGGCGGTTGGGATACGCAGTATTTT. It codes for CASSLGGWDTQYF.